This T cell receptor (beta chain) was profiled in a study of blood T cell repertoires in COVID-19. Method: immunoSEQ multiplex PCR; TCRdb's copy keeps in-frame clones and lacks some. Here the sample spans roughly 100,000 clones, 87% being singletons. This CDR3 is built from 14 residues. The junction had 9 bases not matched to a gene; V was cut back by 3 bases and J by 8 bases. CDR1 is MGHDK, CDR2 SYGVNS, per germline. The origin of this receptor is a human donor in a cohort sampled during active COVID-19. V gene TRBV25-1 combines with J gene TRBJ1-2; 7 bases line up with TRBD1. Sample: peripheral blood. CDR3 sequence (DNA): TGTGCCAGCAGTGATACCCCAGGGGGACGCGGCTACACCTTC. Its protein is CASSDTPGGRGYTF.